This T cell receptor beta chain appears in the sequencing data of a study of identical twins (dated by TCRdb to 2015 to 2016). About the study as a whole: The study deep-sequenced TCR alpha and beta repertoires from monozygotic twins, unrelated adults of various ages and cord blood to test whether fetal clonotypes persist. To rule out contamination, replicate twin experiments were performed at different times with different library preparation protocols.

The library was generated by 5' RACE. Sequenced on an Illumina HiSeq 2000. Template switching added a universal primer binding site, and the final cDNA carried a unique molecular identifier that allowed TCR cDNA molecules to be counted accurately. Specific primers in the conserved constant-segment region were used to synthesize first-strand cDNA for TCR alpha and beta chains. To control for contamination, every cDNA library was double barcoded, receiving both a SMART-Mk sample barcode and Illumina barcodes. Two successive PCR steps introduced TruSeq adapter sequences along with Illumina sample barcodes. TCR alpha and beta cDNA libraries were sequenced on the Illumina HiSeq platform with custom primers. The study's processing was this. MiGEC processed the raw reads to extract unique molecular identifiers, while MiXCR was used to determine the CDR3 positions. For each individual, recombination models were inferred using an EM algorithm with the repgenHMM and IGoR tools. Shared clonotype analysis was performed with the tcR package in R, normalizing sharing by the product of cloneset sizes. To study raw recombination free of thymic and clonal selection effects, out-of-frame nonproductive sequences were analyzed. TCRdb passed the public sequencing reads through fastp at Q25 and MiXCR, retaining productive beta sequences. Every CDR3 protein is listed once, alongside the most common genes and DNA of its rows. For this entry, the V and J calls and clone size follow TCRdb and not the study's own pipeline. The sample records 1,800,000 or so distinct CDR3 sequences, roughly 35% of which are singletons. Of the sample, more than 0.25% is held by the ten largest clones.

What the study reported, not specific to this receptor: Compared with coincidental sharing between unrelated individuals, an excess of low generation-probability sequences was observed among out-of-frame TCR alpha sequences shared between twins. In monozygotic twins, out-of-frame TCR alpha sharing was systematically underestimated by recombination models, although the models agreed with sharing between unrelated individuals. Abundant cord blood beta clonotypes carried fewer insertions; young adult naive repertoires showed a weaker similar trend, while memory repertoires showed none. Because the same donors could not be followed over many years, conclusions were based on cross-sectional statistical analysis. In beta out-of-frame sequences, excess twin sharing was weaker, because having fewer shared sequences lowered the signal-to-noise ratio. Invariant T cells such as MAIT and iNKT could partly confound zero-insertion analyses, although diverse VJ usage argued against such confounding for most clonotypes.

Inclusive of the bounding cysteine and phenylalanine, the CDR3 is 15 residues long. Here the CDR3 DNA is all that survives: 45 bases in frame from base 1. V is pruned by 8 bases and J by 2 bases, leaving 6 bases of the junction without a gene match. CDR1 ENHRY and CDR2 SYGVKD were looked up in the germline V gene. Every donor in the study was a healthy Caucasian. On this clonotype: There is no known antigen for this receptor. No much larger clone exists at a distance of one base, and base qualities are not known.

This receptor was identified in a newborn girl in good health. The sequenced material came from cord blood. The chain is encoded by TRBV10-3 joined to TRBJ1-3, and TRBD1 matches 10 of the central bases. The base sequence is TGTGCCATCGCTGGGACAGGGGCAGCTGGAAACACCATATATTTT. This yields the protein CAIAGTGAAGNTIYF.